Shown below are 22 T cell receptor beta chains from a single sample sequenced in a study of Ad26.COV2.S vaccination and SARS-CoV-2 variants. TCRdb keeps only in-frame clones here, not all; method: immunoSEQ multiplex PCR. The sample yields some 300,000 clones, 70% to 90% seen once. Described treatment: around 19 received Ad26.COV2.S at low or high dose, single or two shots; roughly 5 received placebo; per-sample allocation not given. Collection of the samples took place on day 63 after the first injection of vaccine or placebo. This sample comprised peripheral blood, obtained in a trial of Ad26.COV2.S vaccine versus placebo. The receptor set was obtained from a person between 18 and 65 years old who received the Ad26.COV2.S COVID-19 vaccine or a placebo.

The CDR3 is CASKREEAGNTIYF. CDR3 bases: TGTGCCAGTAAGCGGGAGGAGGCTGGAAACACCATATATTTT. The rearrangement joins TRBV19 to TRBJ1-3, with D hard to call. Germline CDR1 reads LNHDA; CDR2 reads SQIVND (reference sequence). The CDR3 totals 14 residues. The V end lost 7 bases, the J end lost 2 bases, and 12 bases lay between the germline ends.

This clone was observed once. The chain employs TRBV9 and TRBJ2-1; a possible D gene is TRBD2 (6 bases). This CDR3 has 13 residues. CDR1 and CDR2 from the germline V gene are SGDLS and YYNGEE. Deletions cut 0 bases from V and 8 bases from J, with 9 bases between. This CDR3 reads CASSVAGGYEQFF. The CDR3 DNA reads as TGTGCCAGCAGCGTAGCTGGGGGGTATGAGCAGTTCTTC.

J is TRBJ2-3 and V is TRBV18; no firm D call. V lost 4 bases, J lost 4 bases, and 9 bases lay in between. The germline CDR1 and CDR2 sequences are KGHSH and LQKENI. The CDR3 runs 13 residues. CDR3 nucleotide sequence: TGTGCCAGCTCACGGGCAGCCCCAGATACGCAGTATTTT. Amino acids: CASSRAAPDTQYF.

A note on this clone: A read error may explain this, as a much larger clone is one base away. Without the conserved terminal phenylalanine or tryptophan, this CDR3 likely stems from a read error. The chain uses TRBV5-1 and TRBJ1-1; tentatively, D is TRBD1 (5 bases). CDR1 is SGHRS, CDR2 YFSETQ, per germline. CDR3 length: 15 residues. V shed 0 bases and J shed 5 bases, with 14 bases lying between them. CDR3 sequence reads: CASSLANYGGTEAFL. The CDR3 DNA reads as TGCGCCAGCAGCTTGGCCAACTACGGGGGTACTGAAGCTTTCCTT.

Turning to this clone: At one end, the junction sequence differs from germline, possibly due to a read error. This chain links TRBV5-1 with TRBJ2-5; TRBD1 matches 10 bases. Looked up from germline, CDR1 is SGHRS and CDR2 is YFSETQ. The CDR3 extends over 14 amino acids. The CDR3 bases are TGCACCAGCAGCTTTGGGACAGGGGAAGAGACCCAGTACTTC. Its protein is CTSSFGTGEETQYF.

The chain employs TRBV19 and TRBJ1-5, with a tentative D call TRBD1 (6 bases). V dropped 10 bases and J dropped 5 bases, with 18 bases sitting between them. Germline CDR1 LNHDA, CDR2 SQIVND (reference sequence). This CDR3 is built from 14 residues. The CDR3 sequence is CATQSVGGDQPQHF. The CDR3 DNA reads as TGTGCCACCCAGTCGGTAGGGGGGGATCAGCCCCAGCATTTT.

The CDR3 sequence: CASSHGGNTDTQYF. In DNA form, the CDR3 reads TGTGCCAGCAGCCACGGAGGAAACACAGATACGCAGTATTTT. The chain combines TRBV7-2 with TRBJ2-3, with D possibly matching TRBD2 (5 bases). Between the trimmed V and J ends, which lost 5 bases and 2 bases, there was a span of 11 bases. Germline assignment: CDR1 SGHTA and CDR2 FQGNSA. This CDR3 spans 14 amino acids.

The J gene is TRBJ1-1, the V gene TRBV21-1. TRBV21-1 is noted as a pseudogene. The CDR3 spans 15 residues. CDR3 residues: CASSTCCRAFTEAFF. The DNA of the CDR3 is TGTGCCAGCAGCACCTGCTGTAGGGCGTTCACTGAAGCTTTCTTT.

The rearrangement uses TRBV5-6 and TRBJ1-1; perhaps TRBD1 as D (5 bases). Germline V CDR1 and CDR2: SGHDT, YYEEEE. The CDR3 is 13 residues long. The germline V and J ends were trimmed by 4 bases and 6 bases, with 13 bases remaining between them. The CDR3 sequence is CASSRNGGPEAFF. CDR3 sequence (DNA): TGTGCCAGCAGCCGTAACGGGGGACCTGAAGCTTTCTTT.

For the CDR3, the DNA is TGCAGTGCTAGTCCGGTACAAGGAGGCACAGATACGCAGTATTTT. It specifies CSASPVQGGTDTQYF. The chain joins TRBV20-1 to TRBJ2-3; D is ambiguous. V lost 3 bases and J 1 base, leaving 14 bases between the germline ends. Germline CDR1 and CDR2: DFQATT and SNEGSKA (reference sequence). The CDR3 is 15 amino acids.

This clone showed up just a few times. The CDR3 reads CASNEWGSPYGYTF. DNA for the CDR3: TGTGCCAGCAACGAATGGGGGTCTCCCTATGGCTACACCTTC. The chain joins TRBV6-1 to TRBJ1-2, with D possibly being TRBD1 (5 bases). CDR3 length: 14 residues. Germline CDR1 MNHNS, CDR2 SASEGT. The V and J ends lost 7 bases and 4 bases respectively, with 16 bases between them.

J is TRBJ1-1 and V is TRBV28, with D hard to call. CDR1 MDHEN and CDR2 SYDVKM come from the germline V gene. There are 15 residues in the CDR3. The V and J ends lost 9 bases and 4 bases respectively, with 21 bases between them. CDR3 nucleotide sequence: TGTGCCAGTGGGGTCGGCGTGGGATTTTTCACTGAAGCTTTCTTT. Amino acid sequence: CASGVGVGFFTEAFF.

V is TRBV30 and J is TRBJ2-5; the match to TRBD2 covers 9 bases. This CDR3 spans 14 amino acids. CDR1 GTSNPN and CDR2 SVGIG come from the germline V gene (reference sequence). V dropped 4 bases and J dropped 4; count of bases not matched to a gene: 7. The CDR3: CAWKRGGGAETQYF. CDR3 in DNA: TGTGCCTGGAAAAGGGGCGGGGGGGCAGAGACCCAGTACTTC.

This rearrangement joins TRBV28 to TRBJ1-1, with TRBD1 as a possible D gene (6 bases). The CDR3 has 13 residues. In germline, CDR1 is MDHEN, CDR2 SYDVKM. The ends were cut back, 7 bases at V and 5 bases at J, with 14 bases in the middle. The CDR3 DNA is TGTGCCAGCACTAAAGCAGGGGTGACTGAAGCTTTCTTT. Residues: CASTKAGVTEAFF. Full variable domain (missing parts from reference TRBV28 and TRBJ1-1): DVKVTQSSRYLVKRTGEKVFLECVQDMDHENMFWYRQDPGLGLRLIYFSYDVKMKEKGDIPEGYSVSREKKERFSLILESASTNQTSMYLCASTKAGVTEAFFGQGTRLTVV.

This chain joins TRBV30 and TRBJ2-7; D possibly uses TRBD1 or TRBD2 (5 bases each). Germline loops: CDR1 GTSNPN, CDR2 SVGIG (reference sequence). V lost 0 bases, J lost 7 bases, and 13 bases lay in between. The CDR3 is made up of 13 amino acids. The CDR3 coding sequence is TGTGCCTGGAGTGTACTCGGGGCGAGTGAGCAGTACTTC. It yields the protein CAWSVLGASEQYF.

The table lists this clone with a few counts. V and J are TRBV7-9 and TRBJ1-1, with 10 bases matching TRBD1. Germline CDR1 and CDR2: SEHNR and FQNEAQ (reference sequence). J lost 1 base, V lost 5 bases, and 4 bases had no gene match. CDR3 size: 15 residues. CDR3 sequence (DNA): TGTGCCAGCAGCCCAAGACAGGGGGCGAACACTGAAGCTTTCTTT. Translating gives CASSPRQGANTEAFF.

On this clone itself: The same CDR3 is also encoded by other DNA sequences in this sample. The chain carries TRBV12-3 or TRBV12-4 and TRBJ2-5; D not resolved. This CDR3 has 12 residues. Deletions cut 2 bases from V and 4 bases from J, with 5 bases between. The CDR3: CASSLNGETQYF. CDR3 nucleotides: TGTGCCAGCAGTTTAAACGGAGAGACCCAGTACTTC.

The rearrangement uses TRBV7-9 and TRBJ1-1; D is uncertain. Trimming removed 5 bases from V and 0 bases from J, with 7 bases in between. The CDR3 length is 13 residues. In germline, CDR1 is SEHNR, CDR2 FQNEAQ (reference sequence). In DNA, the CDR3 is TGTGCCAGCAGCGTAACCTTGAACACTGAAGCTTTCTTT. It codes for CASSVTLNTEAFF.

The gene calls are TRBV18 and TRBJ2-5; D gene ambiguous. V gave up 5 bases and J gave up 2 bases, with 15 bases separating them. The CDR3 length is 15 residues. CDR1 and CDR2 (germline): KGHSH, LQKENI. The CDR3 spells CASSGTQTQQETQYF. The CDR3 DNA follows: TGTGCCAGCTCAGGTACACAGACACAACAAGAGACCCAGTACTTC.

In its sample, this clone was seen a few times. V and J are TRBV28 and TRBJ1-6; D gene uncertain. The CDR3 has 12 amino acids. V was shortened by 2 bases and J by 9 bases, with 5 bases between the two germline ends. Per the germline V gene, CDR1 is MDHEN and CDR2 is SYDVKM. The CDR3 sequence: CASSLGGSPLHF. The CDR3 DNA sequence: TGTGCCAGCAGTTTAGGAGGTTCACCCCTCCACTTT.

This sequence joins TRBV27 and TRBJ1-4, with TRBD1 matching 7 bases. The CDR3 covers 16 residues. Germline lookup yields CDR1 MNHEY and CDR2 SMNVEV (reference sequence). Losses at the gene ends were 3 bases for V and 5 bases for J; bases not matched to a gene: 9. This CDR3 is CASSFSSGQRNEKLFF. Written as DNA, the CDR3 is TGTGCCAGCAGTTTTTCCTCGGGACAGAGGAATGAAAAACTGTTTTTT.

The rearrangement uses TRBV18 and TRBJ1-1; tentatively, D is TRBD1 (6 bases). Between the trimmed V and J ends, which lost 3 bases and 1 base, there was a span of 9 bases. The germline gives CDR1 KGHSH, CDR2 LQKENI. CDR3 length: 14 residues. The chain's CDR3 is CASSPLQGNTEAFF. CDR3 DNA: TGTGCCAGCTCACCGTTACAGGGGAACACTGAAGCTTTCTTT. The full variable domain, its missing parts supplied by reference TRBV18 and TRBJ1-1, is NAGVMQNPRHLVRRRGQEARLRCSPMKGHSHVYWYRQLPEEGLKFMVYLQKENIIDESGMPKERFSAEFPKEGPSILRIQQVVRGDSAAYFCASSPLQGNTEAFFGQGTRLTVV.